The clone carrying this TCR beta chain showed up many times. The CDR3 runs 14 residues. V was shortened by 7 bases and J by 5 bases, with 17 bases between the two germline ends. Germline V gene data show CDR1 as LNHDA and CDR2 as SQIVND (reference sequence). The data were obtained in a study of blood T cell repertoires in COVID-19. Turning to the study itself: The samples span acute and convalescent COVID-19 from the United States, Italy and Spain. Sources were T cells, B-cell-depleted T cells, or PBMCs; the material itself was cDNA or gDNA.

In the authors' methods: The assay estimated nucleated cells by amplifying reference gene primers. Profiled with immunoSEQ multiplex PCR; TCRdb holds only in-frame clones, not every one. V, J and clone size reflect that table, while D and trimming were determined from the DNA. The sample yields hundreds of thousands of clones, approximately 82% seen once. The V gene is TRBV19, the J gene TRBJ1-1; tentative D call: TRBD1 (6 bases). The clonotype was recovered from a woman of 80 years or more with acute or convalescent COVID-19. Input material: peripheral blood. DNA for the CDR3: TGTGCCAGTACCTGGACAGACTCGGGGACTGAAGCTTTCTTT. This sequence encodes CASTWTDSGTEAFF.